Listed below are T cell receptor beta chains from one sample, sequenced in a study of T-cell reconstitution after alpha-beta-depleted transplantation in children. TCRdb recomputed calls from the PCR reads with MiXCR, one row per CDR3 protein. Seen here are approximately 80,000 distinct CDR3 sequences, less than 15% observed once, and the top ten hold about 25%. The material was PBMCs, mostly from graft donor cells, obtained 180 days after TCRalphabeta/CD19-depleted stem cell transplant. These receptors all stem from a male patient aged 2 to 10 who had a stem cell transplant for acute lymphoblastic leukemia, so the T cells may come from the graft donor. CDR3s include the opening cysteine and the closing phenylalanine or tryptophan. A D gene is named only where the DNA matches it firmly. Clone size is not always given. Where it is, it says once, few, many or a class for expanded clones.

j_call clone_size d_call v_call cdr3_aa cdr3_nt
TRBJ2-7 - - TRBV4-1 CASSQSSLGRWEQYF TGCGCCAGCAGCCAATCATCATTGGGGAGATGGGAGCAGTACTTC
TRBJ2-2 - - TRBV29-1 CSVAGRPNTGELFF TGCAGCGTTGCCGGCAGGCCGAACACCGGGGAGCTGTTTTTT
TRBJ2-7 few TRBD1 TRBV29-1 CSAPSRDRGLLYEQYF TGCAGCGCGCCCTCCCGGGACAGGGGCCTGTTGTACGAGCAGTACTTC
TRBJ2-5 - - TRBV25-1 CASSELGGSETQYF TGTGCCAGCAGTGAACTCGGCGGGTCCGAGACCCAGTACTTC
TRBJ2-1 few - TRBV7-8 CASSLRVVPGEQFF TGTGCCAGCAGCCTACGAGTAGTCCCCGGTGAGCAGTTCTTC
TRBJ2-2 - TRBD2 TRBV2 CASSSSGRATGELFF TGTGCCAGCAGTTCTAGCGGGAGGGCCACCGGGGAGCTGTTTTTT
TRBJ2-7 - - TRBV12-3/TRBV12-4 CASKRDHYEQYF TGTGCCAGCAAACGGGACCACTACGAGCAGTACTTC
TRBJ1-4 few TRBD1 TRBV10-3 CAISDTGDPEKLFF TGTGCCATCAGTGACACAGGGGATCCTGAAAAACTGTTTTTT
TRBJ2-3 - - TRBV20-1 CSARVADTQYF TGCAGTGCTCGAGTTGCAGATACGCAGTATTTT
TRBJ1-3 many TRBD1 TRBV12-3/TRBV12-4 CASSIGTGGGNTIYF TGTGCCAGCAGTATCGGGACAGGTGGTGGAAACACCATATATTTT
TRBJ1-5 few TRBD1 TRBV6-5 CASSSGQGSQPQHF TGTGCCAGCAGTTCGGGACAGGGGTCTCAGCCCCAGCATTTT
TRBJ1-1 few TRBD1 TRBV6-1 CASSPTGKGGEAFF TGTGCCAGCAGCCCGACAGGGAAGGGTGGTGAAGCTTTCTTT
TRBJ2-7 - - TRBV20-1 CSAPFTSREQYF TGCAGTGCTCCCTTTACTAGCAGGGAGCAGTACTTC
TRBJ2-7 few - TRBV9 CASSVGGGWKPEQYF TGTGCCAGCAGCGTAGGGGGCGGGTGGAAACCCGAGCAGTACTTC
TRBJ2-7 many TRBD2 TRBV20-1 CSALAGTYEQYF TGCAGTGCCCTAGCGGGTACCTACGAGCAGTACTTC
TRBJ1-2 - - TRBV20-1 CSATDGSAYGYTF TGCAGTGCCACGGACGGGTCGGCCTATGGCTACACCTTC
TRBJ2-5 few - TRBV7-9 CASSFPGFGETQYF TGTGCCAGCAGCTTCCCCGGGTTTGGGGAGACCCAGTACTTC
TRBJ2-2 - - TRBV5-4 CASSLGPLQAGELFF TGTGCCAGCAGCTTGGGCCCACTTCAGGCCGGGGAGCTGTTTTTT
TRBJ2-5 - TRBD1 TRBV29-1 CSETGGRGGWGQYF TGCAGCGAGACAGGGGGACGAGGGGGCTGGGGCCAGTACTTC
TRBJ2-5 - TRBD1 TRBV28 CASSPRPRGPTQETQYF TGTGCCAGCAGTCCCCGCCCCAGGGGGCCGACCCAAGAGACCCAGTACTTC
TRBJ2-7 few TRBD1 TRBV20-1 CSGKYRGYEQYF TGCAGTGGGAAGTACAGGGGCTACGAGCAGTACTTC
TRBJ1-6 few - TRBV20-1 CSASRQGQSPLHF TGCAGTGCTAGTAGGCAGGGGCAATCACCCCTCCACTTT
TRBJ1-1 many - TRBV7-9 CASSSGKIEAFF TGTGCCAGCAGCTCAGGGAAGATCGAAGCTTTCTTT
TRBJ2-4 - - TRBV5-1 CASSASQYF TGCGCCAGCAGCGCGTCTCAGTACTTC
TRBJ2-1 few - TRBV5-1 CASSYNVNEQFF TGCGCCAGCAGCTACAATGTCAATGAGCAGTTCTTC
TRBJ1-2 - - TRBV7-9 CASSLPYDKDYGYTF TGTGCCAGCAGCTTACCTTATGACAAAGACTATGGCTACACCTTC
TRBJ1-5 many - TRBV7-2 CASSPTVGRTQPQHF TGTGCCAGCAGCCCGACGGTGGGGCGGACTCAGCCCCAGCATTTT
TRBJ1-5 - - TRBV4-3 CASSQDQGQPQHF TGCGCCAGCAGCCAAGATCAGGGTCAGCCCCAGCATTTT
TRBJ1-2 - - TRBV7-2 CASSFPQNGYTF TGTGCCAGCAGCTTCCCCCAGAATGGCTACACCTTC
TRBJ2-7 many TRBD1 TRBV7-7 CASSLSQRNTGGTYEQYF TGTGCTAGCAGCTTATCACAGCGGAACACAGGGGGTACCTACGAGCAGTACTTC
TRBJ1-6 many TRBD1 TRBV6-1 CASRTQGQGLYNSPLHF TGTGCCAGCCGAACTCAGGGACAGGGACTCTATAATTCACCCCTCCACTTT
TRBJ1-2 - TRBD1 TRBV4-3 CASSQARDSYGYTF TGCGCCAGCAGCCAAGCTAGGGACAGTTATGGCTACACCTTC
TRBJ2-1 few TRBD1 TRBV20-1 CSARDLDRGNNEQFF TGCAGTGCTAGAGATTTGGACAGGGGGAACAATGAGCAGTTCTTC
TRBJ1-5 few - TRBV5-1 CASSLDSHSNQPQHF TGCGCCAGCAGCTTGGACAGCCATAGCAATCAGCCCCAGCATTTT
TRBJ2-7 few - TRBV11-2 CASSYQEFYEQYF TGTGCCAGCAGTTACCAGGAGTTCTACGAGCAGTACTTC
TRBJ2-4 many - TRBV12-3/TRBV12-4 CASSSQGLQYF TGTGCCAGCAGTTCCCAGGGATTACAGTACTTC
TRBJ2-5 few - TRBV5-1 CASSLAGGVSQYF TGCGCCAGCAGCTTGGCAGGGGGGGTATCCCAGTACTTC
TRBJ1-1 - - TRBV6-4 CASSRNRGTEAFF TGTGCCAGCAGTCGGAACAGAGGCACTGAAGCTTTCTTT
TRBJ2-1 - - TRBV5-1 CASSPTRSSYNEQFF TGCGCCAGCAGCCCAACACGTAGCTCCTACAATGAGCAGTTCTTC
TRBJ1-1 few - TRBV20-1 CSARVQGLKTWTEAFF TGCAGTGCTAGAGTACAGGGCCTCAAGACTTGGACTGAAGCTTTCTTT
TRBJ2-3 many TRBD1 TRBV6-2/TRBV6-3 CASSYRPGQPDTDTQYF TGTGCCAGCAGTTACCGCCCGGGACAGCCAGACACAGATACGCAGTATTTT
TRBJ2-3 few - TRBV12-5 CASGRAGPSTDTQYF TGTGCTAGTGGGAGGGCAGGCCCTAGCACAGATACGCAGTATTTT
TRBJ2-2 few - TRBV20-1 CSAVAGYTGELFF TGCAGTGCTGTTGCGGGATACACCGGGGAGCTGTTTTTT
TRBJ1-4 - TRBD1 TRBV4-2 CASSPGQGQLLPATNEKLFF TGTGCCAGCAGCCCGGGACAGGGCCAACTACTTCCTGCAACTAATGAAAAACTGTTTTTT
TRBJ1-1 - - TRBV7-2 CASSPQGNTEAFF TGTGCCAGCAGCCCGCAGGGGAACACTGAAGCTTTCTTT
TRBJ2-3 many TRBD1 TRBV6-1 CASSEFLRGDTQYF TGTGCCAGCAGTGAATTTCTCAGGGGGGATACGCAGTATTTT
TRBJ2-5 - - TRBV7-9 CASSLKPWETQYF TGTGCCAGCAGCTTGAAGCCTTGGGAGACCCAGTACTTC
TRBJ1-2 few - TRBV27 CASSFSAYDTWYGYTF TGTGCCAGCAGTTTTAGCGCGTATGACACGTGGTATGGCTACACCTTC
TRBJ2-7 many - TRBV29-1 CSVGKEVDYEQYF TGCAGCGTTGGGAAGGAGGTGGACTACGAGCAGTACTTC
TRBJ1-4 - - TRBV30 CAWSVSHGQLFF TGTGCCTGGAGTGTCTCTCATGGACAGCTGTTTTTT
TRBJ2-2 - TRBD1 TRBV12-3/TRBV12-4 CASSQTGRAGELFF TGTGCCAGCAGCCAGACAGGGCGGGCCGGGGAGCTGTTTTTT
TRBJ2-5 few - TRBV6-1 CASRHSGGGRETQYF TGTGCCAGCAGGCATTCTGGAGGGGGACGAGAGACCCAGTACTTC
TRBJ2-5 few TRBD1 TRBV29-1 CSVEVRDRGFQETQYF TGCAGCGTTGAAGTCCGGGACAGGGGTTTCCAAGAGACCCAGTACTTC
TRBJ2-2 few - TRBV28 CAISWRDTGELFF TGTGCCATCTCATGGAGGGATACCGGGGAGCTGTTTTTT
TRBJ1-5 - - TRBV19 CASSPYHRGAGAGNQPQHF TGTGCCAGTAGCCCCTATCATCGAGGCGCGGGGGCAGGCAATCAGCCCCAGCATTTT
TRBJ2-7 - - TRBV5-8 CASSWTALVYEQYF TGTGCCAGCAGCTGGACAGCATTAGTCTACGAGCAGTACTTC
TRBJ2-3 few - TRBV7-8 CASSLGYTDTQYF TGTGCCAGCAGCTTGGGCTACACAGATACGCAGTATTTT
TRBJ1-2 - TRBD1 TRBV4-1 CASSHVPGTGGYGYTF TGCGCCAGCAGCCACGTTCCCGGGACAGGGGGCTACGGCTACACCTTC
TRBJ2-5 - - TRBV5-1 CASSLDGGSGETQYF TGCGCCAGCAGCTTGGACGGAGGGTCCGGAGAGACCCAGTACTTC
TRBJ1-3 few - TRBV4-2 CASSQVGSSGNTIYF TGTGCCAGCAGCCAAGTCGGGAGCTCTGGAAACACCATATATTTT